These 4 T cell receptor beta chains share one sample of origin, sequenced in a study of blood T cell repertoires in COVID-19 (dated by TCRdb to 2020 to 2021). Libraries were made using the immunoSEQ multiplex PCR assay. TCRdb took this table from immuneACCESS and kept in-frame rearrangements with V and J called. Such tables lack part of the clones; where checked against another copy, unresolved V genes explain under half of the gap, and the rest is unexplained. The sample table records some 340,000 clones; around 82% of these occur just once. Of the sample, under 3% is held by the ten largest clones. Sequenced: peripheral blood. The receptors come from a man in his thirties or forties with active or convalescent COVID-19.

CDR3 coding DNA: TGTGCCAGCAGCAAAGTGGGGACGCGGGGTAGCGAGCAGTACTTC. Its translation is CASSKVGTRGSEQYF. V gene TRBV21-1 combines with J gene TRBJ2-7; TRBD2, the table's D call, lacks a check against the DNA. TRBV21-1 is shown as a pseudogene. The CDR3 is made up of 15 amino acids.

V usage is TRBV5-5 and J usage is TRBJ2-1; the match to TRBD2 covers 16 bases. This CDR3 comprises 15 residues. Per the germline V gene, CDR1 is SGHKS and CDR2 is YYEKEE (reference sequence). The junction had 5 bases not matched to a gene; V was cut back by 5 bases and J by 9 bases. This CDR3 reads CASSIGTSGRVEQFF. The CDR3 nucleotides read TGTGCCAGCAGTATCGGGACTAGCGGGAGGGTTGAGCAGTTCTTC.

J is TRBJ1-4 and V is TRBV24-1; maybe TRBD1 (6 bases). Trimming took 12 bases from V and 5 from J, leaving 15 bases between them. The CDR3 covers 13 residues. Germline V gene data show CDR1 as KGHDR and CDR2 as SFDVKD. The CDR3 spells CAEGGVGNEKLFF. The CDR3, as DNA: TGTGCCGAGGGGGGGGTCGGGAATGAAAAACTGTTTTTT.

The rearrangement links TRBV19 to TRBJ2-7; possibly TRBD2 for D (6 bases). CDR3 size: 13 residues. The germline V gene encodes CDR1 LNHDA and CDR2 SQIVND (reference sequence). The V and J ends lost 6 bases and 6 bases respectively, with 15 bases between them. The CDR3 reads CASSPSTGVEQYF. In nucleotides, the CDR3 is TGTGCCAGTAGCCCATCGACGGGGGTCGAGCAGTACTTC.